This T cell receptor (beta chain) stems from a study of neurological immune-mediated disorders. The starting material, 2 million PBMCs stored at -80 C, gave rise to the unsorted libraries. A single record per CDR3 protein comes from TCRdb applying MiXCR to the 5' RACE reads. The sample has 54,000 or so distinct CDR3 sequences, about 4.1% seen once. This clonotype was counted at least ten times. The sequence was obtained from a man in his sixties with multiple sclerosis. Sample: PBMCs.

CDR3 sequence: CASSLATSTDTQYF. DNA for the CDR3: TGCGCCAGCAGTCTAGCGACTAGCACAGATACGCAGTATTTT. J is TRBJ2-3 and V is TRBV5-1; the D gene is possibly TRBD2 (6 bases). Germline V lookup: CDR1 SGHRS, CDR2 YFSETQ. The CDR3 length is 14 residues. Trimming removed 5 bases from V and 0 bases from J, with 10 bases in between.